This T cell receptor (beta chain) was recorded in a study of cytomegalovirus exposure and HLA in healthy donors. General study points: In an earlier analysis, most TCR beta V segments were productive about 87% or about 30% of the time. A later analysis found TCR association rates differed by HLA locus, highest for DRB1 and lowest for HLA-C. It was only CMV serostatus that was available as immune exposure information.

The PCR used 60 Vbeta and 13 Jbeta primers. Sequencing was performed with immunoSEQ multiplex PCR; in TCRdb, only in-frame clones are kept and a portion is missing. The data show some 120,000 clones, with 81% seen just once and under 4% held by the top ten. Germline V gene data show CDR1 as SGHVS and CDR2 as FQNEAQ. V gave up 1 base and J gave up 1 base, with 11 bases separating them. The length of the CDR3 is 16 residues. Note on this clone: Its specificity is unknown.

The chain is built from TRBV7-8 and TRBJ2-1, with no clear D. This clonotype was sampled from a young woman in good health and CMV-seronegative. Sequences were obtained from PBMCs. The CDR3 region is CASSLGASKSYNEQFF. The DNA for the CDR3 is TGTGCCAGCAGCTTAGGGGCGAGCAAATCCTACAATGAGCAGTTCTTC.